The entry below gives a single TCR beta chain sequence along with its context. Participants were aged 18 to 89 years from approximately 24 US areas. Which cohort a participant joined came from the clinical history participants gave. Profiled with immunoSEQ multiplex PCR; TCRdb holds only in-frame clones, not every one. The sample consists of 200,000 to 250,000 clones, about 80% of them appearing once. These data come from a study of blood T cell repertoires in COVID-19. On the study more broadly: COVID-19 samples from acute and convalescent phases originated in the United States, Italy and Spain. The analysed material was cDNA or gDNA that came from T cells, B-cell-depleted T cells, or PBMCs.

Unmatched junction bases numbered 9, after V lost 4 bases and J lost 3 bases. This CDR3 spans 15 amino acids. The germline gives CDR1 SGHDT, CDR2 YYEEEE. This TCR was recovered from a woman between 40 and 50 years old with acute COVID-19. Sequencing used PBMCs or T cells enriched from blood (not recorded which). V usage is TRBV5-6 and J usage is TRBJ1-2, with 7 nucleotides matching TRBD1. The CDR3 region is CASSRAGRGDYGYTF. The CDR3 DNA reads TGTGCCAGCAGCCGAGCGGGCAGGGGGGACTATGGCTACACCTTC.